Presented here are 9 T cell receptor beta chains from one specimen sequenced in a study of identical twins listed by TCRdb under 2016. Library prep was done by 5' RACE. These reads were obtained on an Illumina HiSeq 2000. TCRdb cleaned the public reads at Q25 with fastp, built clones with MiXCR and kept in-frame beta chains. Entries that share a CDR3 protein sequence are merged under the most common genes and DNA. Present in this sample are 700,000 or so distinct CDR3 sequences, 21% of which were seen just once. The top ten clones comprise about 4.5% of the sample. The sample also formed part of further work on T cells expressing NK-cell markers.

The sequencing input was PBMCs. The receptors were sampled from a woman between 18 and 30 years old in good health.

This clonotype showed up just a few times. The chain carries TRBV20-1 and TRBJ2-3; 9 bases line up with TRBD2. Germline values: CDR1 DFQATT, CDR2 SNEGSKA (reference sequence). This CDR3 spans 17 amino acids. The trim removed 4 bases at V and 0 bases at J, leaving 11 bases unmatched. The CDR3: CSATSSGTRGSTDTQYF. CDR3 sequence (DNA): TGCAGTGCTACTTCTAGCGGGACGAGGGGAAGCACAGATACGCAGTATTTT.

The sample holds many counts of this clonotype. This sequence joins TRBV4-3 and TRBJ1-6; D perhaps matches TRBD1 (5 bases). Germline V gene sequence: CDR1 LGHNA, CDR2 YSLEER. The CDR3 loop spans 15 amino acids. With 0 bases removed from V and 10 bases from J, the gap between germline ends came to 13 bases. As DNA, the CDR3 is TGCGCCAGCAGCCAAGAGCCAGGGAGGTTATCACCCCTCCACTTT. It specifies CASSQEPGRLSPLHF.

This clonotype was observed a few times. V gene TRBV9 combines with J gene TRBJ2-2; no firm D call. The V end was cut by 1 base, the J end by 7 bases, with 5 bases between. The CDR3 contains 12 residues. CDR1 and CDR2 from the germline V gene are SGDLS and YYNGEE. For the CDR3, the DNA is TGTGCCAGCAGCGTAAGGGACGGGGAGCTGTTTTTT. Its protein product is CASSVRDGELFF.

The V gene is TRBV7-9, the J gene TRBJ2-2, with 9 bases identical to TRBD1. Germline-derived CDR1 and CDR2 are SEHNR and FQNEAQ (reference sequence). With 5 bases clipped from V and 1 base from J, the junction kept 5 bases outside the gene matches. There are 16 residues in the CDR3. The CDR3 bases are TGTGCCAGCAGCCCCCGGGACAGGGAGAACACCGGGGAGCTGTTTTTT. It is translated as CASSPRDRENTGELFF. Combining the CDR3 with reference TRBV7-9 and TRBJ2-2 gives the whole variable domain DTGVSQNPRHKITKRGQNVTFRCDPISEHNRLYWYRQTLGQGPEFLTYFQNEAQLEKSRLLSDRFSAERPKGSFSTLEIQRTEQGDSAMYLCASSPRDRENTGELFFGEGSRLTVL.

The table lists this clonotype with a few counts. This rearrangement joins TRBV5-1 to TRBJ1-6; TRBD1 aligns across 7 bases. The germline gives CDR1 SGHRS, CDR2 YFSETQ. J gave up 3 bases and V 4 bases, and 7 bases lay outside the gene matches. The CDR3 consists of 16 residues. The CDR3 loop reads CASSTNDRVYNSPLHF. The DNA for the CDR3 is TGCGCCAGCAGCACAAACGACAGGGTCTATAATTCACCCCTCCACTTT.

The gene calls are TRBV20-1 and TRBJ2-1, with 8 bases that match TRBD1. This CDR3 comprises 16 residues. Germline lookup yields CDR1 DFQATT and CDR2 SNEGSKA (reference sequence). V was clipped by 0 bases and J by 5 bases; unmatched bases: 9. The CDR3 loop is CSARDPRQGSDNEQFF. In nucleotides, the CDR3 is TGCAGTGCTAGAGATCCCCGACAGGGGAGTGACAATGAGCAGTTCTTC.

This clonotype was observed a few times. The rearrangement uses TRBV28 and TRBJ2-4; D is undetermined. Trimming cost V 5 bases and J 1 base, with 12 bases left between them. From germline, CDR1 is MDHEN and CDR2 SYDVKM. The CDR3 runs 15 residues. Here the CDR3 reads CASSPPSRAKNIQYF. CDR3 coding DNA: TGTGCCAGCAGTCCCCCTTCGAGGGCCAAAAACATTCAGTACTTC.

The chain uses TRBV9 and TRBJ2-3; the match to TRBD2 covers 15 bases. Germline-derived CDR1 and CDR2 are SGDLS and YYNGEE. Trimming removed 4 bases from V and 0 bases from J; junction bases left unmatched: 6. The CDR3 consists of 18 residues. The CDR3 reads CASSPGLAGGTSTDTQYF. CDR3 nucleotides: TGTGCCAGCAGCCCCGGACTAGCGGGAGGGACTAGCACAGATACGCAGTATTTT. Together with reference TRBV9 and TRBJ2-3, the CDR3 gives the full variable domain: DSGVTQTPKHLITATGQRVTLRCSPRSGDLSVYWYQQSLDQGLQFLIQYYNGEERAKGNILERFSAQQFPDLHSELNLSSLELGDSALYFCASSPGLAGGTSTDTQYFGPGTRLTVL.

This clonotype was seen more than once but under ten times. This chain links TRBV20-1 with TRBJ2-7; possibly TRBD1 or TRBD2 for D (6 bases each). Between the trimmed V and J ends, which lost 6 bases and 5 bases, there was a span of 11 bases. This CDR3 contains 11 residues. Germline values: CDR1 DFQATT, CDR2 SNEGSKA (reference sequence). The DNA of the CDR3 is TGCAGTGCCGGAGGGGGGAACGAGCAGTACTTC. It translates to CSAGGGNEQYF.